Below are 31 T cell receptor beta chains sequenced from a single sample in a study of T cells in Graves' hyperthyroidism and ophthalmopathy (dated by TCRdb to the late 2010s). The library was prepared using multiplex PCR. TCRdb names Illumina HiSeq 2000 as the instrument used. TCR beta CDR3 regions were amplified from RNA transcripts. The first round of RT-PCR for the TCR CDR3 was performed with the HTBI primer set and the Qiagen OneStep RT-PCR kit. TCRdb passed the public sequencing reads through fastp at Q25 and MiXCR, retaining productive beta sequences. Records with the same CDR3 protein are collapsed into one entry carrying the most frequent genes and DNA. For this sample the table gives roughly 640,000 distinct CDR3 sequences, of which 16% were detected only once. Of the sample, roughly 3.3% falls within the top ten clones. Sequencing was done on a sample of blood. All receptors come from a woman in her 40s with Graves' ophthalmopathy.

This clonotype was recorded only once. This may be a read error: a much more frequent sequence differs by one nucleotide. The rearrangement links TRBV5-1 to TRBJ1-2; 7 bases are a match to TRBD1. This CDR3 has 15 residues. The V gene's germline CDR1 is SGHRS and CDR2 YFSETQ. This CDR3 reads CAGSESQGSPYGYTF. CDR3 sequence (DNA): TGCGCCGGCAGCGAGTCACAGGGGTCCCCTTATGGCTACACCTTC.

The chain has TRBV5-1 and TRBJ2-1, with 11 nucleotides matching TRBD2. With V trimmed by 1 base and J by 1 base, 10 bases remained unmatched. This CDR3 has 19 residues. CDR1 and CDR2 from the germline V gene are SGHRS and YFSETQ. The CDR3 DNA reads TGCGCCAGCAGCTTGTGGTTAGCGGGGGGGCCCGGGTCCTACAATGAGCAGTTCTTC. Translating it yields CASSLWLAGGPGSYNEQFF. The variable domain in full, completed from reference TRBV5-1 and TRBJ2-1, reads KAGVTQTPRYLIKTRGQQVTLSCSPISGHRSVSWYQQTPGQGLQFLFEYFSETQRNKGNFPGRFSGRQFSNSRSEMNVSTLELGDSALYLCASSLWLAGGPGSYNEQFFGPGTRLTVL.

This rearrangement joins TRBV6-4 to TRBJ1-4; D ambiguous. Germline V gives CDR1 MRHNA, CDR2 SNTAGT. The CDR3 sequence is 20 residues long. With 2 bases removed from V and 8 bases from J, the gap between germline ends came to 30 bases. The CDR3 DNA reads TGTGCCAGCAGTGACGGTAAACTGGGATCAGACACTCAACTAATGGAAAAACTGTTTTTT. It translates to CASSDGKLGSDTQLMEKLFF.

This clonotype was detected many times. The chain carries TRBV6-5 and TRBJ1-3; no clear D gene. Germline V gene data show CDR1 as MNHEY and CDR2 as SVGAGI. The length of the CDR3 is 14 residues. The V gene lost 2 bases and the J gene lost 1 base, with 6 bases spanning the gap. CDR3 sequence: CASSYDGSGNTIYF. CDR3 coding DNA: TGTGCCAGCAGTTACGATGGGTCTGGAAACACCATATATTTT.

CDR3 coding DNA: TGTGCCAGCAGTCCACCCGATGCCTATGGCTACACCTTC. Translated: CASSPPDAYGYTF. The chain employs TRBV28 and TRBJ1-2; D call uncertain. CDR3 length equals 13 residues. Trimming stripped 5 bases from V and 4 bases from J, with 11 bases between. CDR1 MDHEN and CDR2 SYDVKM come from the germline V gene.

In its sample, this clonotype was seen once. The rearrangement joins TRBV6-1 to TRBJ1-1; 7 bases align to TRBD1. CDR1 and CDR2 (germline): MNHNS, SASEGT. The CDR3 loop spans 14 amino acids. The junction had 11 bases not matched to a gene; V was cut back by 6 bases and J by 7 bases. CDR3 sequence: CASRPWAGGYEAFF. The CDR3 coding sequence is TGTGCCAGCAGGCCCTGGGCAGGGGGTTATGAAGCTTTCTTT.

The chain carries TRBV5-1 and TRBJ2-2; 8 bases are shared with TRBD2. Germline CDR1 SGHRS, CDR2 YFSETQ. V lost 5 bases, J lost 4 bases, and 4 bases stayed unmatched. The CDR3 extends over 14 amino acids. The CDR3 loop reads CASRTSVLTGELFF. The DNA of the CDR3 is TGCGCCAGCAGGACTAGCGTCCTCACCGGGGAGCTGTTTTTT.

The J gene is TRBJ2-1, the V gene TRBV19; D possibly corresponds to TRBD2 (7 bases). The germline gives CDR1 LNHDA, CDR2 SQIVND (reference sequence). This CDR3 comprises 16 residues. V lost 6 bases and J 1 base, leaving 16 bases between the germline ends. The CDR3 DNA sequence: TGTGCCAGTAGCCTGGGGGGGGCCCCTTCCTACAATGAGCAGTTCTTC. Residues: CASSLGGAPSYNEQFF.

This clonotype was recorded a few times. V usage is TRBV30 and J usage is TRBJ2-4, with TRBD1 as a possible D gene (6 bases). Trimming pared 0 bases from V and 12 bases from J, leaving 12 bases between. Germline lookup yields CDR1 GTSNPN and CDR2 SVGIG (reference sequence). This CDR3 is built from 12 residues. CDR3 sequence (DNA): TGTGCCTGGAGTGTACGGGACACCAATCAGTACTTC. It encodes CAWSVRDTNQYF.

The chain carries TRBV6-1 and TRBJ2-3, with 7 positions matching TRBD2. Looked up from germline, CDR1 is MNHNS and CDR2 is SASEGT. The ends lost 4 bases at V and 4 bases at J; junction bases unmatched: 2. This CDR3 spans 13 amino acids. Here the CDR3 DNA reads TGTGCCAGCAGTGTGACTAGCCCAGATACGCAGTATTTT. Translated, it gives CASSVTSPDTQYF.

This clonotype appeared many times. V usage is TRBV5-6 and J usage is TRBJ2-1; D may be TRBD1 (6 bases). The CDR3 has 15 residues. Germline V gene sequence: CDR1 SGHDT, CDR2 YYEEEE. The V gene lost 4 bases and the J gene lost 7 bases, with 18 bases spanning the gap. The CDR3 sequence: CASSPGQGRGNEQFF. CDR3 in DNA: TGTGCCAGCAGCCCCGGGCAGGGGAGAGGGAATGAGCAGTTCTTC.

This clonotype was picked up a small number of times. The chain is built from TRBV3-1 and TRBJ2-1; 8 nucleotides agree with TRBD2. The junction had 12 bases not matched to a gene; V was cut back by 8 bases and J by 3 bases. The CDR3 sequence is 16 residues long. Germline V CDR1 and CDR2: LGHDT, YNNKEL (reference sequence). The DNA for the CDR3 is TGTGCCAGCGGCCGTGTTTTAGCGGGGAGCTACAATGAGCAGTTCTTC. It translates to CASGRVLAGSYNEQFF.

V and J are TRBV3-1 and TRBJ2-2, with D perhaps TRBD2 (7 bases). Trimming took 6 bases from V and 0 from J, leaving 20 bases between them. Per germline, CDR1 LGHDT and CDR2 YNNKEL (reference sequence). This CDR3 has 18 residues. The CDR3 DNA reads as TGTGCCAGCAGGTTAAGGCGGGGGCGAGATTCGAACACCGGGGAGCTGTTTTTT. Amino acid sequence: CASRLRRGRDSNTGELFF.

This clonotype showed up just a few times. This chain joins TRBV27 and TRBJ2-3; 10 bases line up with TRBD2. The CDR3 has 15 amino acids. In germline, CDR1 is MNHEY, CDR2 SMNVEV (reference sequence). J gave up 5 bases and V 3 bases, and 5 bases lay outside the gene matches. CDR3 in DNA: TGTGCCAGCAGTTTTTGGCTAGCGGGGGTAGATACGCAGTATTTT. Protein: CASSFWLAGVDTQYF.

This clonotype was seen at least ten times. The chain couples TRBV6-5 to TRBJ2-5; TRBD2 might be the D (5 bases). Germline V lookup: CDR1 MNHEY, CDR2 SVGAGI. Deletions cut 0 bases from V and 3 bases from J, with 5 bases between. The CDR3 totals 13 residues. The CDR3 sequence: CASSYSSEETQYF. The CDR3 DNA follows: TGTGCCAGCAGTTACTCTAGCGAAGAGACCCAGTACTTC.

This clonotype was detected many times. The J gene is TRBJ2-7, the V gene TRBV5-1; TRBD1 matches 9 bases. V trimming: 0 bases; J trimming: 6 bases; junction bases outside the gene matches: 4. Germline V gene lookup returns CDR1 SGHRS and CDR2 YFSETQ. The CDR3 covers 14 residues. The CDR3 sequence is CASSLGDRGVEQYF. In DNA form, the CDR3 reads TGCGCCAGCAGCTTGGGCGACAGGGGGGTCGAGCAGTACTTC.

This clonotype was counted many times. The chain combines TRBV7-8 with TRBJ2-1; 8 bases fit TRBD1. J gave up 3 bases and V 5 bases, and 6 bases lay outside the gene matches. The germline CDR1 and CDR2 sequences are SGHVS and FQNEAQ. The CDR3 spans 15 residues. This chain's CDR3 is CASSPGTGYYNEQFF. The CDR3 DNA reads as TGTGCCAGCAGCCCAGGGACAGGATACTACAATGAGCAGTTCTTC.

The genes are TRBV19 and TRBJ1-1; D is unclear. CDR3 size: 14 residues. Per the germline V gene, CDR1 is LNHDA and CDR2 is SQIVND (reference sequence). The V gene lost 5 bases and the J gene lost 3 bases, with 13 bases spanning the gap. In DNA form, the CDR3 reads TGTGCCAGTAGTTGGGTTACCCAGGACACTGAAGCTTTCTTT. As protein: CASSWVTQDTEAFF.

A few counts support this clonotype. The gene calls are TRBV2 and TRBJ1-2; D ambiguous. Germline V CDR1 and CDR2: SNHLY, FYNNEI. V dropped 6 bases and J dropped 3 bases, with 8 bases sitting between them. The CDR3 extends over 12 amino acids. This CDR3 reads CASRQLDYGYTF. The DNA for the CDR3 is TGTGCCAGCAGACAACTTGACTATGGCTACACCTTC.

This clonotype has ten or more counts. The rearrangement uses TRBV28 and TRBJ2-5; 7 bases match TRBD1. Trimming took 7 bases from V and 0 from J; bases not matched to a gene: 5. Germline CDR1 MDHEN, CDR2 SYDVKM. The CDR3 is made up of 14 amino acids. CDR3 nucleotide sequence: TGTGCCAGCATCCTAGGGGGCAACCAAGAGACCCAGTACTTC. It encodes CASILGGNQETQYF.

This clonotype was seen ten or more times. This chain links TRBV20-1 with TRBJ2-1; 8 bases are a match to TRBD2. Germline V gene data show CDR1 as DFQATT and CDR2 as SNEGSKA (reference sequence). CDR3 length: 14 amino acids. V was clipped by 7 bases and J by 3 bases; unmatched bases: 8. Written as DNA, the CDR3 is TGCAGTGTAGTTAGCGGGGCTATCTACAATGAGCAGTTCTTC. Protein product: CSVVSGAIYNEQFF.

The gene calls are TRBV9 and TRBJ2-5, with 7 nucleotides matching TRBD1. CDR3 size: 14 residues. The ends lost 0 bases at V and 8 bases at J; junction bases unmatched: 7. CDR1 is SGDLS and CDR2 is YYNGEE in the germline V gene. Here the CDR3 reads CASSVVDRVGTQYF. In DNA form, the CDR3 reads TGTGCCAGCAGCGTAGTTGACAGGGTGGGCACCCAGTACTTC.

Ten or more counts support this clonotype. The chain is built from TRBV28 and TRBJ1-4; TRBD1 matches at 9 bases. The CDR3 totals 14 residues. The ends lost 6 bases at V and 6 bases at J; junction bases unmatched: 5. Germline loops: CDR1 MDHEN, CDR2 SYDVKM. CDR3 DNA sequence: TGTGCCAGCAGGTCGGGGACAGGGCATGAAAAACTGTTTTTT. As protein: CASRSGTGHEKLFF.

The rearrangement uses TRBV28 and TRBJ1-6; tentatively, D is TRBD1 (5 bases). Between the trimmed V and J ends, which lost 7 bases and 5 bases, there was a span of 12 bases. This CDR3 has 14 amino acids. The germline V gene encodes CDR1 MDHEN and CDR2 SYDVKM. CDR3 loop: CASIAGTHNSPLHF. DNA for the CDR3: TGTGCCAGCATCGCCGGGACCCATAATTCACCCCTCCACTTT.

This clonotype was seen a handful of times. This chain links TRBV20-1 with TRBJ2-2; no definite D call. Germline CDR1 reads DFQATT; CDR2 reads SNEGSKA (reference sequence). The CDR3 covers 16 residues. The V gene lost 0 bases and the J gene lost 4 bases, with 15 bases spanning the gap. The CDR3 coding sequence is TGCAGTGCTAGAGATCCTAGTCTACCGTCCACCGGGGAGCTGTTTTTT. As protein: CSARDPSLPSTGELFF.

CDR3 in amino acids: CASSPGSGVTNYGYTF. In DNA, the CDR3 is TGTGCCAGCAGCCCTGGGTCCGGGGTAACCAACTATGGCTACACCTTC. The rearrangement uses TRBV7-9 and TRBJ1-2; D is unresolved. Germline CDR1 reads SEHNR; CDR2 reads FQNEAQ (reference sequence). The ends were cut back, 5 bases at V and 2 bases at J, with 18 bases in the middle. The CDR3 contains 16 residues.

This clonotype was recorded many times. The chain is built from TRBV11-2 and TRBJ2-3; possible D gene TRBD2, 6 bases. Germline CDR1 is SGHAT and CDR2 is FQNNGV. V was pared by 3 bases and J by 4 bases, with 8 bases between. CDR3 length equals 13 residues. CDR3 residues: CASSFGGSDTQYF. CDR3 in DNA: TGTGCCAGCAGCTTCGGGGGATCAGATACGCAGTATTTT.

V is TRBV28 and J is TRBJ1-5; TRBD1 is a possible D gene (6 bases). The germline V and J ends were trimmed by 5 bases and 3 bases, with 20 bases remaining between them. This CDR3 is 17 amino acids long. The germline V gene encodes CDR1 MDHEN and CDR2 SYDVKM. DNA for the CDR3: TGTGCCAGCAGTAGGGGTTACAGGGAAGAGGTCAATCAGCCCCAGCATTTT. It yields the protein CASSRGYREEVNQPQHF.

This clonotype was recorded many times. Germline and junction disagree at one end, which may indicate a read error. The chain couples TRBV3-1 to TRBJ2-7; D call uncertain. CDR3 length equals 14 residues. Per the germline V gene, CDR1 is LGHDT and CDR2 is YNNKEL (reference sequence). CDR3 protein: CTSSQPPQVGEQYF. The CDR3 bases are TGTACCAGCAGCCAACCTCCCCAGGTAGGGGAGCAGTACTTC.

This clonotype was observed at least ten times. The J gene is TRBJ2-1, the V gene TRBV2; D possibly matches TRBD1 or TRBD2 (5 bases each). This CDR3 has 12 residues. V lost 5 bases and J lost 5, with 7 bases in between. The V gene's germline CDR1 is SNHLY and CDR2 FYNNEI. As DNA, the CDR3 is TGTGCCAGCAGTTGGGGGAACAATGAGCAGTTCTTC. Its protein product is CASSWGNNEQFF.

There are a few counts of this clonotype. In DNA, the CDR3 is TGTGCCAGCAGCGATGCCGGGGAAAAGGGATGGGAGACCCAGTACTTC. Its translation is CASSDAGEKGWETQYF. V and J are TRBV4-2 and TRBJ2-5, with D possibly matching TRBD2 (5 bases). V gave up 5 bases and J gave up 5 bases, with 21 bases separating them. CDR1 and CDR2 (germline): LGHNA, YNFKEQ. CDR3 length: 16 amino acids.